A selection of T cell receptor beta chains follows, all from one sample in a study of post-analysis software for immune sequencing data. In TCRdb, the PCR reads were re-called with MiXCR into one record per CDR3 protein. This repertoire shows about 460,000 distinct CDR3 sequences, under 55% found once; its top ten account for 9.5% to 13%. Sequencing was performed on blood. All receptors derive from a girl aged 10-17 years with multiple sclerosis. Each CDR3 is given with its conserved first and last residue. Each record gives: clone size, D gene, V gene, J gene, CDR3 DNA, CDR3 protein. A D gene is named only where the DNA matches it firmly. Not every row has a clone size; where given, it reads once, few, many or a size class.

clone size: NA
D gene: NA
V gene: TRBV5-1
J gene: TRBJ2-7
CDR3 DNA: TGCGCCAGCGCCATGGGGCGGGACAGTGACTACGAGCAGTACTTC
CDR3 protein: CASAMGRDSDYEQYF

clone size: few
D gene: NA
V gene: TRBV12-3/TRBV12-4
J gene: TRBJ1-2
CDR3 DNA: TGTGCCAGCAGTTTGGGTGGTTTCCCGCATGGCTACACCTTC
CDR3 protein: CASSLGGFPHGYTF

clone size: NA
D gene: TRBD1
V gene: TRBV20-1
J gene: TRBJ1-5
CDR3 DNA: TGCAGTGCGGCGACAGGGGCCGCACCCCAGCATTTT
CDR3 protein: CSAATGAAPQHF

clone size: NA
D gene: NA
V gene: TRBV3-1
J gene: TRBJ1-1
CDR3 DNA: TGTGCCAGCAGCCCCCAACAGGGCAGTGGAGCTTTCTTT
CDR3 protein: CASSPQQGSGAFF

clone size: NA
D gene: NA
V gene: TRBV6-6
J gene: TRBJ2-1
CDR3 DNA: TGTGCCAGCAGTGTGCTAAGCGGGACATACAATGAGCAGTTCTTC
CDR3 protein: CASSVLSGTYNEQFF

clone size: NA
D gene: TRBD2
V gene: TRBV20-1
J gene: TRBJ2-3
CDR3 DNA: TGCAGTGCTAGGCGGGGGGGGCGACTTATCACAGATACGCAGTATTTT
CDR3 protein: CSARRGGRLITDTQYF

clone size: NA
D gene: TRBD1
V gene: TRBV20-1
J gene: TRBJ1-1
CDR3 DNA: TGCAGTGCCTCACAGGGGTTTCTGAACACTGAAGCTTTCTTT
CDR3 protein: CSASQGFLNTEAFF

clone size: NA
D gene: TRBD2
V gene: TRBV7-3
J gene: TRBJ2-5
CDR3 DNA: TGTGCCAGCAGCCCGCAAGCGGGAGGGCCGCAAGAGACCCAGTACTTC
CDR3 protein: CASSPQAGGPQETQYF

clone size: NA
D gene: TRBD1
V gene: TRBV12-5
J gene: TRBJ2-1
CDR3 DNA: TGTGCTAGTGGTCCAACAGGGGATATTCCCTACAATGAGCAGTTCTTC
CDR3 protein: CASGPTGDIPYNEQFF

clone size: NA
D gene: TRBD1
V gene: TRBV3-1
J gene: TRBJ1-5
CDR3 DNA: TGTGCCAGCAGCCTACGGACAGGGGGCAATCAGCCCCAGCATTTT
CDR3 protein: CASSLRTGGNQPQHF

clone size: NA
D gene: NA
V gene: TRBV6-6
J gene: TRBJ2-2
CDR3 DNA: TGTGCCAGCAGTTACAGCGGGACAAGCACCGGGGAGCTGTTTTTT
CDR3 protein: CASSYSGTSTGELFF

clone size: few
D gene: TRBD1
V gene: TRBV20-1
J gene: TRBJ1-6
CDR3 DNA: TGCAGTGCGTTCTCAGATGGACAGGGGGATTCACCCCTCCACTTT
CDR3 protein: CSAFSDGQGDSPLHF

clone size: NA
D gene: TRBD1
V gene: TRBV27
J gene: TRBJ1-2
CDR3 DNA: TGTACCAGCAGTTTATCGGTCTCCGGGACAGGGGGCGGCTACACCTTC
CDR3 protein: CTSSLSVSGTGGGYTF

clone size: NA
D gene: TRBD1
V gene: TRBV28
J gene: TRBJ2-2
CDR3 DNA: TGTGCCAGCAGGTCCGGGACAGGGGGCTTCACCGGGGAGCTGTTTTTT
CDR3 protein: CASRSGTGGFTGELFF

clone size: NA
D gene: TRBD2
V gene: TRBV2
J gene: TRBJ2-5
CDR3 DNA: TGTGCCAGCAGTCCGCGACTAGCGGGACCTCAAGAGACCCAGTACTTC
CDR3 protein: CASSPRLAGPQETQYF

clone size: NA
D gene: NA
V gene: TRBV9
J gene: TRBJ1-2
CDR3 DNA: TGTGCCAGCAGCGGTAGTGGGGGTGTCTATGGCTACACCTTC
CDR3 protein: CASSGSGGVYGYTF

clone size: few
D gene: NA
V gene: TRBV20-1
J gene: TRBJ2-4
CDR3 DNA: TGCAGTGCGAGGACATCTAGACGAAAAAACATTCAGTACTTC
CDR3 protein: CSARTSRRKNIQYF

clone size: NA
D gene: TRBD2
V gene: TRBV7-9
J gene: TRBJ2-3
CDR3 DNA: TGTGCCAGCAGCTTAGTTCGCGGGAGGGCAACAGATACGCAGTATTTT
CDR3 protein: CASSLVRGRATDTQYF

clone size: NA
D gene: NA
V gene: TRBV12-3/TRBV12-4
J gene: TRBJ2-3
CDR3 DNA: TGTGCCAGCAGTTTAGAATCGGGTCGTACGCAGTATTTT
CDR3 protein: CASSLESGRTQYF

clone size: few
D gene: NA
V gene: TRBV4-1
J gene: TRBJ2-7
CDR3 DNA: TGCGCCAGCAGCCAAGAGGCAGGGATGACCTACGAGCAGTACTTC
CDR3 protein: CASSQEAGMTYEQYF

clone size: NA
D gene: TRBD1
V gene: TRBV30
J gene: TRBJ2-1
CDR3 DNA: TGTGCCTGGAGTATGGGACAGAGTTACAATGAGCAGTTCTTC
CDR3 protein: CAWSMGQSYNEQFF

clone size: once
D gene: NA
V gene: TRBV10-3
J gene: TRBJ2-3
CDR3 DNA: TGTGCCATCAGTGAGTCGCAGGGAGCAGATACGCAGTATTTT
CDR3 protein: CAISESQGADTQYF

clone size: few
D gene: NA
V gene: TRBV14
J gene: TRBJ1-2
CDR3 DNA: TGTGCCAGCAGCCAAGATGGCGGAGGGTATGGCTACACCTTC
CDR3 protein: CASSQDGGGYGYTF

clone size: NA
D gene: NA
V gene: TRBV9
J gene: TRBJ2-3
CDR3 DNA: TGTGCCAGCAGCGCCCGAACTAGTCTAAGCACAGATACGCAGTATTTT
CDR3 protein: CASSARTSLSTDTQYF

clone size: few
D gene: NA
V gene: TRBV7-3
J gene: TRBJ2-1
CDR3 DNA: TGTGCCAGCAGCCCCCCGCTCGGAAACAATGAGCAGTTCTTC
CDR3 protein: CASSPPLGNNEQFF

clone size: few
D gene: NA
V gene: TRBV5-5
J gene: TRBJ1-4
CDR3 DNA: TGTGCCAGCAGCGAGACCCCGGGGGTGGACGAAAAACTGTTTTTT
CDR3 protein: CASSETPGVDEKLFF

clone size: NA
D gene: NA
V gene: TRBV27
J gene: TRBJ2-4
CDR3 DNA: TGTGCCAGCAGTTTCTCCGACTTAAACCAGAGGTACTTC
CDR3 protein: CASSFSDLNQRYF

clone size: NA
D gene: NA
V gene: TRBV6-5
J gene: TRBJ1-4
CDR3 DNA: TGTGCCAGCAGTATACAGCTAAATGAAAAACTGTTTTTT
CDR3 protein: CASSIQLNEKLFF

clone size: NA
D gene: NA
V gene: TRBV12-3/TRBV12-4
J gene: TRBJ2-1
CDR3 DNA: TGTGCCAGCAGCCTGGAGGCGCTAGCCAACGGAGGTGAGCAGTTCTTC
CDR3 protein: CASSLEALANGGEQFF

clone size: few
D gene: NA
V gene: TRBV3-1
J gene: TRBJ2-7
CDR3 DNA: TGTGCCAGCAGCCAATTTCGCTACGAGCAGTACTTC
CDR3 protein: CASSQFRYEQYF

clone size: few
D gene: TRBD2
V gene: TRBV9
J gene: TRBJ2-3
CDR3 DNA: TGTGCCAGCAGCGGGACTAGCGGGAGTAGGTCAGATACGCAGTATTTT
CDR3 protein: CASSGTSGSRSDTQYF

clone size: once
D gene: NA
V gene: TRBV20-1
J gene: TRBJ1-1
CDR3 DNA: TGCAGTGCTAGAGATCCCCAGCTGAACACTGAAGCTTTCTTT
CDR3 protein: CSARDPQLNTEAFF

clone size: NA
D gene: TRBD2
V gene: TRBV20-1
J gene: TRBJ2-1
CDR3 DNA: TGCAGTGTGGTTAGCGGGACAACTTCCTACAATGAGCAGTTCTTC
CDR3 protein: CSVVSGTTSYNEQFF

clone size: many
D gene: NA
V gene: TRBV7-2
J gene: TRBJ2-1
CDR3 DNA: TGTGCCAGCAGCTTCGGGCCCATCAATGAGCAGTTCTTC
CDR3 protein: CASSFGPINEQFF

clone size: NA
D gene: TRBD1
V gene: TRBV6-2/TRBV6-3
J gene: TRBJ2-1
CDR3 DNA: TGTGCCAGCAGTTTCGCGGGACAGGGATACAATGAGCAGTTCTTC
CDR3 protein: CASSFAGQGYNEQFF

clone size: NA
D gene: NA
V gene: TRBV7-6
J gene: TRBJ1-1
CDR3 DNA: TGTGCCAGCAGCTCCTACTCGGACCCGGGAACTGAAGCTTTCTTT
CDR3 protein: CASSSYSDPGTEAFF

clone size: few
D gene: NA
V gene: TRBV4-3
J gene: TRBJ2-1
CDR3 DNA: TGCGCCAGCAGCCAAGGAGATGCGCGTGAGCAGTTCTTC
CDR3 protein: CASSQGDAREQFF

clone size: few
D gene: NA
V gene: TRBV10-3
J gene: TRBJ2-1
CDR3 DNA: TGTGCCATCAGTGAGGGGCTAGCGAGTGAGCAGTTCTTC
CDR3 protein: CAISEGLASEQFF

clone size: NA
D gene: NA
V gene: TRBV12-3/TRBV12-4
J gene: TRBJ1-1
CDR3 DNA: TGTGCCAGCAGCCCAGAGGTTTTAGGCACTGAAGCTTTCTTT
CDR3 protein: CASSPEVLGTEAFF

clone size: many
D gene: NA
V gene: TRBV10-2
J gene: TRBJ2-7
CDR3 DNA: TGCGCCAGCAGTGTTTCCAGGGAAATTTTCTACGAGCAGTACTTC
CDR3 protein: CASSVSREIFYEQYF

clone size: NA
D gene: TRBD1
V gene: TRBV7-6
J gene: TRBJ2-7
CDR3 DNA: TGTGCCAGCAGCTTAGCGCTGGCAGGGGGTGTCTACGAGCAGTACTTC
CDR3 protein: CASSLALAGGVYEQYF

clone size: few
D gene: NA
V gene: TRBV7-2
J gene: TRBJ2-1
CDR3 DNA: TGTGCCAGCAGCCAAGGACGGGCCCATGAGCAGTTCTTC
CDR3 protein: CASSQGRAHEQFF